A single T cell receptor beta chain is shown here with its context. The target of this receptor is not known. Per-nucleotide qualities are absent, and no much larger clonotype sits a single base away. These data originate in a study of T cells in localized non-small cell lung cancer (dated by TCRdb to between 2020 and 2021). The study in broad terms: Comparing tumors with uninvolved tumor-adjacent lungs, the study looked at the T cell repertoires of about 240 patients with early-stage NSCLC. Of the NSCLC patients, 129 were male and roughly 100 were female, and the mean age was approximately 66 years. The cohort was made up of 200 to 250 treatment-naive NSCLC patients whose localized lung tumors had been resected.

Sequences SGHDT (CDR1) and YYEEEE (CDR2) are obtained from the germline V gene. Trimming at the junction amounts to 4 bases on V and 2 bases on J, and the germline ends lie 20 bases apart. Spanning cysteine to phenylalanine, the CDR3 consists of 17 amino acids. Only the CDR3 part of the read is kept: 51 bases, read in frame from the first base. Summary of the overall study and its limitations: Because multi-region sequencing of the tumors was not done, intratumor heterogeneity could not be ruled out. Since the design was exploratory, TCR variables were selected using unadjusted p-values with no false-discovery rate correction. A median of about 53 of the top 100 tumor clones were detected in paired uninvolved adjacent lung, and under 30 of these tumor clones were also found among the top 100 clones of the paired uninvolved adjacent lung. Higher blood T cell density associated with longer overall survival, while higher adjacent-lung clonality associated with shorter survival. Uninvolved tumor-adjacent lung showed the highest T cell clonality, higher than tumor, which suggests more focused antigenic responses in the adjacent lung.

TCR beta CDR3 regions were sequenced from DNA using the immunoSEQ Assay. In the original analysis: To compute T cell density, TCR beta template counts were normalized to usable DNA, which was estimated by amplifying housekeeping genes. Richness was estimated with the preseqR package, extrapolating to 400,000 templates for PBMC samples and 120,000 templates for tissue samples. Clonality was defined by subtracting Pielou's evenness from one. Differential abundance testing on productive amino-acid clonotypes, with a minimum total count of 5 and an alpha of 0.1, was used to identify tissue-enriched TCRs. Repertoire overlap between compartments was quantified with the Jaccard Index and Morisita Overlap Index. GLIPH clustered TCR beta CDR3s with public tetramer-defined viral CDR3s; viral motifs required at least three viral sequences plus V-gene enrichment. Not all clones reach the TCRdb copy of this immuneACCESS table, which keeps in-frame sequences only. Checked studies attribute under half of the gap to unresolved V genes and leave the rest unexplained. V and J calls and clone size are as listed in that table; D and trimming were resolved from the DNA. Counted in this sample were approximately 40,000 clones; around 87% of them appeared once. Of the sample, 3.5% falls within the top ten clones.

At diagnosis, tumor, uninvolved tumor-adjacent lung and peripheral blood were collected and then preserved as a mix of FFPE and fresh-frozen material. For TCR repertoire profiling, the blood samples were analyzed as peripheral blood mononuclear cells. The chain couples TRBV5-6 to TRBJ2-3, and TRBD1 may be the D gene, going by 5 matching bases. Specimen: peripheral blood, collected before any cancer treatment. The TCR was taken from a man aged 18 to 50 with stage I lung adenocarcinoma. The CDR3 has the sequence CASSLLFGHDSTDTQYF. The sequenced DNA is TGTGCCAGCAGCCTACTTTTCGGACACGATTCCACAGATACGCAGTATTTT.